This TCR beta chain comes out of a study of cytomegalovirus exposure and HLA in healthy donors. It was with 60 Vbeta and 13 Jbeta primers that the PCR ran. Assay: immunoSEQ multiplex PCR; the TCRdb copy retains only in-frame clones and omits some. The data hold around 88,000 clones, with 78% observed a single time. CDR3 length: 14 residues. V lost 3 bases to trimming and J lost 6 bases, with 12 bases between them. CDR1 and CDR2 from the germline V gene are SEHNR and FQNEAQ (reference sequence). The chain employs TRBV7-9 and TRBJ2-1, with TRBD2 as a possible D gene (5 bases). The clonotype comes from a woman between 40 and 50 years old in good health and CMV-seropositive. The sequenced sample was PBMCs. The CDR3 region has the DNA TGTGCCAGCAGCTTGAGAGGACTGGCCAATGAGCAGTTCTTC. This gives the protein CASSLRGLANEQFF.